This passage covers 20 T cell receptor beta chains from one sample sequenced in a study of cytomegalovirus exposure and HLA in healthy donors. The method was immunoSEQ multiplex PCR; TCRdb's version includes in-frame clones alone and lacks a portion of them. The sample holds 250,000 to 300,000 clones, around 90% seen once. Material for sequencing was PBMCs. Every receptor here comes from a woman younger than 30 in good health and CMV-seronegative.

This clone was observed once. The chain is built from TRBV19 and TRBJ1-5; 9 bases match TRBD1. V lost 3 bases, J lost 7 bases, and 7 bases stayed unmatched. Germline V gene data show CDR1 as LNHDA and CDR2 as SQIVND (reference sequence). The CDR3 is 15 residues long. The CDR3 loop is CASSIPGQGWQPQHF. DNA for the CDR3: TGTGCCAGTAGTATCCCGGGACAGGGATGGCAGCCCCAGCATTTT.

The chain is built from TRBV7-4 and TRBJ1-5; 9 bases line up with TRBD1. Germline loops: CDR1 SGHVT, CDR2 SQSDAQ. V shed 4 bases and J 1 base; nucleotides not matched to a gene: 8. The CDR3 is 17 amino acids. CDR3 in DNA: TGTGCCAGCAGCTCCCTACAGACAGGGGGGAGCAATCAGCCCCAGCATTTT. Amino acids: CASSSLQTGGSNQPQHF.

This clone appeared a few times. This CDR3 is CASSKARGDNSPLHF. DNA for the CDR3: TGTGCCAGCAGCAAAGCCAGGGGGGACAATTCACCCCTCCACTTT. The chain joins TRBV21-1 to TRBJ1-6; the table gives TRBD1 as D, unverified against the DNA. TRBV21-1 is a pseudogene. This CDR3 has 15 residues.

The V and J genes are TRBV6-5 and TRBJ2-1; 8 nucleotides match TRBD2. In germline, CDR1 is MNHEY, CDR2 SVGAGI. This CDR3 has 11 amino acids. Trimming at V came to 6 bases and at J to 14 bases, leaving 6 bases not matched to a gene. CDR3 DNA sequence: TGTGCCAGCAGAACCGGGACTAGTAAGTTCTTC. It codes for CASRTGTSKFF.

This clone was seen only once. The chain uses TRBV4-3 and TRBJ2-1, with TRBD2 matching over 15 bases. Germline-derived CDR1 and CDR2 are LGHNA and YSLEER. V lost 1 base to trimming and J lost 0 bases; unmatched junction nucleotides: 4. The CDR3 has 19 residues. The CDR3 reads CASSQVGLAGGPSYNEQFF. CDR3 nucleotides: TGCGCCAGCAGCCAAGTTGGACTAGCGGGGGGGCCCTCCTACAATGAGCAGTTCTTC.

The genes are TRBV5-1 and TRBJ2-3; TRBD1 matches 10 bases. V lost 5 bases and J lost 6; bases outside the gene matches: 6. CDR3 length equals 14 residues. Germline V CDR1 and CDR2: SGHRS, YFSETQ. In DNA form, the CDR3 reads TGCGCCAGCAGTCGGGACAGGGGATTGGATACGCAGTATTTT. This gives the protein CASSRDRGLDTQYF.

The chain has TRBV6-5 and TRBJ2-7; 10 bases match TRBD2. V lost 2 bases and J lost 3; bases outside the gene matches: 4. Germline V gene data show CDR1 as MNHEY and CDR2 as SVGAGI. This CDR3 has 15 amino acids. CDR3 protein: CASSYGASGGYEQYV. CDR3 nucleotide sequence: TGTGCCAGCAGTTACGGTGCTAGCGGGGGCTACGAGCAGTACGTC.

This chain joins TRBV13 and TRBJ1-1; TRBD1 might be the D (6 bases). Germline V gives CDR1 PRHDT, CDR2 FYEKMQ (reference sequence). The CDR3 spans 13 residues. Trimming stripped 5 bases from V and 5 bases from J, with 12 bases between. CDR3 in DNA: TGTGCCAGCAGCGCCACAGGGTTTACTGAAGCTTTCTTT. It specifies CASSATGFTEAFF.

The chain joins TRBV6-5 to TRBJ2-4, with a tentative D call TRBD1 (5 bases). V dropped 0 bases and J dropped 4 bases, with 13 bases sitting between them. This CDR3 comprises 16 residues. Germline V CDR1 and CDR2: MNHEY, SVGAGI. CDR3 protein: CASSYSMGGAKNIQYF. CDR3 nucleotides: TGTGCCAGCAGTTACTCGATGGGTGGGGCGAAAAACATTCAGTACTTC.

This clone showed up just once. In DNA form, the CDR3 reads TGTGCCAGCAGCAATCATGGTGCGGGGGGAGCCCTCGTATCGGCAGATACGCAGTATTTT. It codes for CASSNHGAGGALVSADTQYF. The chain uses TRBV21-1 and TRBJ2-3; the D call of TRBD2 is as the table states it, not checked on the DNA. TRBV21-1 represents a pseudogene. The CDR3 extends over 20 amino acids.

The CDR3 is CASSLELHEGYYNEQFF. As DNA, the CDR3 is TGTGCCAGCAGCTTAGAACTCCACGAGGGTTACTACAATGAGCAGTTCTTC. The rearrangement joins TRBV11-2 to TRBJ2-1; TRBD2 is a possible D gene (5 bases). The CDR3 covers 17 residues. Deletions cut 0 bases from V and 3 bases from J, with 15 bases between. The germline gives CDR1 SGHAT, CDR2 FQNNGV.

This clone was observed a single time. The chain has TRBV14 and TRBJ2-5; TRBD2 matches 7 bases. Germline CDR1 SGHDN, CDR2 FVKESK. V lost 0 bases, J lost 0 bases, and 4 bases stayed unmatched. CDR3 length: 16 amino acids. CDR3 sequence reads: CASSQDRDYYQETQYF. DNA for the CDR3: TGTGCCAGCAGCCAAGACCGGGACTATTACCAAGAGACCCAGTACTTC. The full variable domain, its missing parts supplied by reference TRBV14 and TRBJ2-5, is EAGVTQFPSHSVIEKGQTVTLRCDPISGHDNLYWYRRVMGKEIKFLLHFVKESKQDESGMPNNRFLAERTGGTYSTLKVQPAELEDSGVYFCASSQDRDYYQETQYFGPGTRLLVL.

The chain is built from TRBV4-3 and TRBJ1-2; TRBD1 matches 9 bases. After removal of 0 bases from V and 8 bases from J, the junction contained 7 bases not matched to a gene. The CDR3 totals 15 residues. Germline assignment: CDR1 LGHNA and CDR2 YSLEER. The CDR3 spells CASSQDPGQGGGYTF. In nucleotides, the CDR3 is TGCGCCAGCAGCCAAGATCCGGGACAGGGCGGCGGCTACACCTTC.

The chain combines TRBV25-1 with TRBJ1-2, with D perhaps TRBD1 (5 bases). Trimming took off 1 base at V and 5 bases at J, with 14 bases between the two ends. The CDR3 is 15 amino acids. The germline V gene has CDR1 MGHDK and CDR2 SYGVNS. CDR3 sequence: CASSESGRGFYGYTF. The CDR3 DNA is TGTGCCAGCAGTGAATCCGGGCGGGGGTTTTATGGCTACACCTTC.

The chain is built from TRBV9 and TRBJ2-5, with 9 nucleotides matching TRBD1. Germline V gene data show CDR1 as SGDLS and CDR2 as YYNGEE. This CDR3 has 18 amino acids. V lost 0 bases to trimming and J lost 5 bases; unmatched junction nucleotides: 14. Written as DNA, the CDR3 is TGTGCCAGCAGCGTAGACAGGGGGCGAGGAGACATCCACGAGACCCAGTACTTC. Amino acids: CASSVDRGRGDIHETQYF.

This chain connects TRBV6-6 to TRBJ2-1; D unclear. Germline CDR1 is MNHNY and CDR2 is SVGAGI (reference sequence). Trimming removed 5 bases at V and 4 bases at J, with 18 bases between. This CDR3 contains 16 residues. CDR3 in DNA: TGTGCCAGCAGTCCCACCCCCAGCGTCATATACAATGAGCAGTTCTTC. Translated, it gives CASSPTPSVIYNEQFF.

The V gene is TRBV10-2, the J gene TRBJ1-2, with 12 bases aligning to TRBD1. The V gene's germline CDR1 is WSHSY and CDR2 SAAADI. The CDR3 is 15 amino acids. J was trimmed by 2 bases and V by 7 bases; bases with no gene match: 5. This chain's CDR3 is CASNPGQGANYGYTF. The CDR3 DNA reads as TGCGCCAGCAACCCGGGACAGGGGGCAAACTATGGCTACACCTTC.

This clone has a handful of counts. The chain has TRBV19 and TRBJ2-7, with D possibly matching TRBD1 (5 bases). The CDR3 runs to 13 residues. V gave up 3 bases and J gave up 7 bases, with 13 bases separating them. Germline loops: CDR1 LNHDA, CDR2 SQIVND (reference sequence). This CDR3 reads CASSIGAGQEQYV. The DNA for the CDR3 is TGTGCCAGTAGTATCGGAGCAGGGCAAGAGCAGTACGTC.

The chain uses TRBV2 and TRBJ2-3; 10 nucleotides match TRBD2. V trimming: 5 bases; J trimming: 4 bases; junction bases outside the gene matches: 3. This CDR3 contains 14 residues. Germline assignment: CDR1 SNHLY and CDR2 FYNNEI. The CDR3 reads CASSPSGGADTQYF. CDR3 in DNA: TGTGCCAGCAGTCCTAGCGGGGGTGCAGATACGCAGTATTTT.

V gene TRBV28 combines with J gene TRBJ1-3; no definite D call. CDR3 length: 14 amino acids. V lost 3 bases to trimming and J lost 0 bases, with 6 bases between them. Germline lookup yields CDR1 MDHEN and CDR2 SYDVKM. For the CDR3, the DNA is TGTGCCAGCAGTTTTGGCAACTCTGGAAACACCATATATTTT. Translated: CASSFGNSGNTIYF.